This T cell receptor beta chain emerged from a study of kidney transplant recipient with SARS-CoV-2 infection. TCRdb fed the reads into MiXCR, producing one record per CDR3 protein. The sample has under 250,000 distinct CDR3 sequences; 29% are singletons. The CDR3 has 13 amino acids. The germline gives CDR1 SGHTA, CDR2 FQGNSA. The V and J ends lost 2 bases and 7 bases respectively, with 9 bases between them. Here the sequenced sample was a blood sample, taken at baseline and on approximately day 120 from a kidney transplant recipient. The chain joins TRBV7-2 to TRBJ2-4; D perhaps matches TRBD2 (6 bases). The clonotype comes from a male patient between 25 and 40 years old who had COVID-19 and was a kidney transplant recipient. The T cells may partly be graft donor cells. CDR3 bases: TGTGCCAGCAGCTTACCAGGGAGGAACATTCAGTACTTC. Translated: CASSLPGRNIQYF.